These 28 T cell receptor beta chains were sequenced from one sample in a study of T cell responses to AZD1222 COVID-19 vaccine. This table comes from immunoSEQ multiplex PCR, and its TCRdb copy is limited to in-frame clones, with some not included. This sample has approximately 100,000 clones, with about nine tenths found just once. Specimen: peripheral blood, collected on day 0 of AZD1222 vaccination. The receptors originated from an adult in good health.

The rearrangement links TRBV30 to TRBJ2-3; tentatively, D is TRBD1 (8 bases). The CDR3 length is 15 residues. V lost 0 bases to trimming and J lost 4 bases, with 14 bases between them. Germline V gene sequence: CDR1 GTSNPN, CDR2 SVGIG (reference sequence). The CDR3 nucleotides read TGTGCCTGGAGTGTATACAGGGGGGGCTCAGATACGCAGTATTTT. It yields the protein CAWSVYRGGSDTQYF.

The V gene is TRBV5-4, the J gene TRBJ2-3; D call uncertain. V was clipped by 3 bases and J by 1 base, with 9 bases between them. Germline V gene sequence: CDR1 SGHNT, CDR2 YYREEE (reference sequence). CDR3 size: 14 residues. CDR3 DNA sequence: TGTGCCAGCAGCTCCACGGACCGCACAGATACGCAGTATTTT. Translating gives CASSSTDRTDTQYF.

CDR3 amino acids: CASSPPGGPSGNTIYF. The CDR3 nucleotides read TGTGCCAGCTCACCACCCGGAGGACCTTCTGGAAACACCATATATTTT. The chain links TRBV18 to TRBJ1-3; D uncertain. The CDR3 consists of 16 residues. CDR1 and CDR2 from the germline V gene are KGHSH and LQKENI. The V end lost 0 bases, the J end lost 1 base, and 10 bases lay between the germline ends.

The chain carries TRBV6-1 and TRBJ1-2; unclear D gene. Germline CDR1 MNHNS, CDR2 SASEGT. The CDR3 is 16 residues long. Trimming took off 4 bases at V and 0 bases at J, with 15 bases between the two ends. In DNA form, the CDR3 reads TGTGCCAGCAGTGTCCTGGACGGAGCTTCTAACTATGGCTACACCTTC. The encoded protein is CASSVLDGASNYGYTF.

V usage is TRBV3-1 (or the pseudogene TRBV3-2) and J usage is TRBJ2-7, with 10 nucleotides matching TRBD1. There are 14 residues in the CDR3. CDR1 is LGHDT, CDR2 YNNKEL, per germline (reference sequence). The V gene end was trimmed by 4 bases and the J gene end by 7 bases; junction bases not matched to a gene: 7. The CDR3 nucleotides are TGTGCCAGCAGCCGTCGGGACAGGGGCTGGGAGCAGTACTTC. It encodes CASSRRDRGWEQYF.

The V call is TRBV27, the J call TRBJ2-7, with D tentatively TRBD1 (6 bases). Germline V gene sequence: CDR1 MNHEY, CDR2 SMNVEV (reference sequence). The length of the CDR3 is 13 residues. The V and J ends lost 6 bases and 2 bases respectively, with 11 bases between them. The CDR3 coding sequence is TGTGCCAGCAGGAGGACAGAGACCTACGAGCAGTACTTC. Encoded protein: CASRRTETYEQYF.

The gene calls are TRBV2 and TRBJ2-3; possibly TRBD2 for D (5 bases). Per germline, CDR1 SNHLY and CDR2 FYNNEI. The CDR3 loop spans 12 amino acids. The germline V and J ends were trimmed by 3 bases and 4 bases, with 5 bases remaining between them. The CDR3 loop is CASSEEADTQYF. The DNA of the CDR3 is TGTGCCAGCAGTGAGGAGGCAGATACGCAGTATTTT. The full variable domain, in which reference TRBV2 and TRBJ2-3 provide the parts outside the CDR3, is EPEVTQTPSHQVTQMGQEVILRCVPISNHLYFYWYRQILGQKVEFLVSFYNNEISEKSEIFDDQFSVERPDGSNFTLKIRSTKLEDSAMYFCASSEEADTQYFGPGTRLTVL.

The chain joins TRBV4-1 to TRBJ1-1; no firm D call. Trimming stripped 5 bases from V and 1 base from J, with 14 bases between. From germline, CDR1 is MGHRA and CDR2 YSYEKL. CDR3 length: 15 residues. Written as DNA, the CDR3 is TGCGCCAGCAGCGACGTTAGGATCAGGAACACTGAAGCTTTCTTT. Encoded protein: CASSDVRIRNTEAFF.

The J gene is TRBJ1-2, the V gene TRBV5-4; no clear D. There are 11 residues in the CDR3. Trimming cost V 5 bases and J 8 bases, with 10 bases left between them. Germline CDR1 SGHNT, CDR2 YYREEE (reference sequence). CDR3 amino acids: CASSYIGGYTF. CDR3 nucleotide sequence: TGTGCCAGCAGTTACATCGGGGGCTACACCTTC. The full variable domain, with the rest looked up from reference TRBV5-4 and TRBJ1-2, is ETGVTQSPTHLIKTRGQQVTLRCSSQSGHNTVSWYQQALGQGPQFIFQYYREEENGRGNFPPRFSGLQFPNYSSELNVNALELDDSALYLCASSYIGGYTFGSGTRLTVV.

The chain carries TRBV6-5 and TRBJ2-7; D remains unclear. The germline CDR1 and CDR2 sequences are MNHEY and SVGAGI. This CDR3 contains 14 residues. The V gene lost 2 bases and the J gene lost 3 bases, with 11 bases spanning the gap. The DNA of the CDR3 is TGTGCCAGCAGTTACACAAAAATAGGCTACGAGCAGTACTTC. Residues: CASSYTKIGYEQYF.

The chain uses TRBV18 and TRBJ2-1; D is ambiguous. The CDR3 is made up of 12 amino acids. V gave up 3 bases and J gave up 8 bases, with 8 bases separating them. From germline, CDR1 is KGHSH and CDR2 LQKENI. CDR3 bases: TGTGCCAGCTCACCTGATAGGGATGAGCAGTTCTTC. Translating it yields CASSPDRDEQFF.

This clone occurred once. This chain uses TRBV4-2 with TRBJ2-5, with 10 nucleotides matching TRBD2. With 4 bases clipped from V and 2 bases from J, the junction kept 7 bases outside the gene matches. Germline V gives CDR1 LGHNA, CDR2 YNFKEQ. The CDR3 contains 16 residues. The CDR3 nucleotides are TGTGCCAGCAGCCGGGACTTAGCGGGGGGACAAGAGACCCAGTACTTC. It codes for CASSRDLAGGQETQYF.

The chain is built from TRBV28 and TRBJ1-1; no firm D call. This CDR3 is built from 15 residues. The germline V gene encodes CDR1 MDHEN and CDR2 SYDVKM. V lost 2 bases and J lost 4, with 14 bases in between. The CDR3 is CASSLVRAEGTEAFF. As DNA, the CDR3 is TGTGCCAGCAGTTTAGTAAGGGCTGAAGGCACTGAAGCTTTCTTT. Full variable domain (remainder filled in from reference TRBV28 and TRBJ1-1): DVKVTQSSRYLVKRTGEKVFLECVQDMDHENMFWYRQDPGLGLRLIYFSYDVKMKEKGDIPEGYSVSREKKERFSLILESASTNQTSMYLCASSLVRAEGTEAFFGQGTRLTVV.

The CDR3 here is CASMIGTFSGNTIYF. Written as DNA, the CDR3 is TGTGCCAGCATGATTGGAACCTTCTCTGGAAACACCATATATTTT. V is TRBV2 and J is TRBJ1-3, with D uncertain. Per the germline V gene, CDR1 is SNHLY and CDR2 is FYNNEI. The CDR3 sequence is 15 residues long. The V end lost 7 bases, the J end lost 0 bases, and 13 bases lay between the germline ends.

The gene calls are TRBV19 and TRBJ1-4, with unresolved D. Trimming removed 9 bases from V and 4 bases from J, with 12 bases in between. Germline V gene data show CDR1 as LNHDA and CDR2 as SQIVND (reference sequence). CDR3 length: 13 residues. This chain's CDR3 is CASPTRNNEKLFF. In DNA form, the CDR3 reads TGTGCCAGCCCGACACGGAATAATGAAAAACTGTTTTTT.

This clone has only one observation. The V call is TRBV2, the J call TRBJ1-5; D may be TRBD1 (6 bases). V shed 8 bases and J shed 6 bases, with 17 bases lying between them. CDR1 is SNHLY and CDR2 is FYNNEI in the germline V gene. The CDR3 extends over 14 amino acids. The CDR3 region has the DNA TGTGCCAGCCAGTTTACAGGGAGAGGTCAGCCCCAGCATTTT. Amino acids: CASQFTGRGQPQHF.

The chain carries TRBV7-7 and TRBJ2-5; 10 nucleotides match TRBD2. The CDR3 loop spans 15 amino acids. Germline assignment: CDR1 SSHAT and CDR2 FNYEAQ (reference sequence). J lost 5 bases, V lost 5 bases, and 8 bases had no gene match. The CDR3 loop is CASSRATSGVETQYF. CDR3 coding DNA: TGTGCCAGCAGCCGCGCCACTAGCGGGGTGGAGACCCAGTACTTC.

The genes are TRBV6-6 and TRBJ1-4; possibly TRBD1 for D (5 bases). The ends were cut back, 6 bases at V and 0 bases at J, with 11 bases in the middle. CDR1 and CDR2 (germline): MNHNY, SVGAGI (reference sequence). CDR3 length equals 15 residues. CDR3 loop: CASRQGFATNEKLFF. The CDR3 coding sequence is TGTGCCAGCAGGCAGGGTTTCGCAACTAATGAAAAACTGTTTTTT.

The chain employs TRBV5-4 and TRBJ1-2; 12 bases match TRBD1. Losses at the gene ends were 1 base for V and 6 bases for J; bases not matched to a gene: 7. The germline CDR1 and CDR2 sequences are SGHNT and YYREEE (reference sequence). This CDR3 spans 16 amino acids. The CDR3 here is CASSLYAGQGADGYTF. CDR3 nucleotide sequence: TGTGCCAGCAGCTTGTATGCGGGACAGGGGGCTGATGGCTACACCTTC.

The chain employs TRBV11-1 and TRBJ2-3; D is unclear. The ends were cut back, 3 bases at V and 2 bases at J, with 12 bases in the middle. This CDR3 is built from 15 residues. Per germline, CDR1 SGHAT and CDR2 FQDESV (reference sequence). The CDR3 spells CASSFPSGLTDTQYF. Here the CDR3 DNA reads TGTGCCAGCAGCTTTCCGTCCGGTCTCACAGATACGCAGTATTTT.

The chain uses TRBV2 and TRBJ1-1, with TRBD1 matching over 8 bases. In germline, CDR1 is SNHLY, CDR2 FYNNEI. V gave up 2 bases and J gave up 1 base; unmatched junction bases: 6. The CDR3 runs to 16 residues. The CDR3 region is CASSERTGLTNTEAFF. DNA of the CDR3: TGTGCCAGCAGTGAAAGGACAGGGCTTACGAACACTGAAGCTTTCTTT.

The chain carries TRBV6-5 and TRBJ2-5; TRBD1 matches at 7 bases. Germline V lookup: CDR1 MNHEY, CDR2 SVGAGI. With 2 bases clipped from V and 3 bases from J, the junction kept 0 bases outside the gene matches. The CDR3 length is 13 residues. The CDR3 loop reads CASSYGQEETQYF. In DNA, the CDR3 is TGTGCCAGCAGTTACGGACAGGAAGAGACCCAGTACTTC.

This chain connects TRBV6-1 to TRBJ1-4; D not resolved. Trimming removed 0 bases from V and 4 bases from J, with 9 bases in between. CDR3 length: 15 amino acids. The germline CDR1 and CDR2 sequences are MNHNS and SASEGT. The CDR3 region has the DNA TGTGCCAGCAGTGAAGCATTGGGAGATAATGAAAAACTGTTTTTT. Its protein is CASSEALGDNEKLFF.

This clone was seen once. The chain uses TRBV11-2 and TRBJ1-3; the D is unclear. The CDR3 runs 15 residues. CDR1 is SGHAT and CDR2 is FQNNGV in the germline V gene. Trimming shortened V by 5 bases and J by 0 bases, and 11 bases separated the two germline ends. CDR3 loop: CASSPTGSSGNTIYF. DNA for the CDR3: TGTGCCAGCAGCCCTACCGGAAGCTCTGGAAACACCATATATTTT.

The J gene is TRBJ1-6, the V gene TRBV6-5; D might be TRBD1 (6 bases). Germline V gives CDR1 MNHEY, CDR2 SVGAGI. Trimming left V 0 bases short and J 5 bases short, with 8 bases between. There are 15 residues in the CDR3. The CDR3 DNA reads TGTGCCAGCAGTTACTCGACAGGTGATAATTCACCCCTCCACTTT. Translated, it gives CASSYSTGDNSPLHF.

The J gene is TRBJ1-1, the V gene TRBV27, with a weak D call TRBD1 (6 bases). V lost 7 bases, J lost 8 bases, and 17 bases lay in between. CDR1 and CDR2 (germline): MNHEY, SMNVEV (reference sequence). CDR3 length equals 13 residues. For the CDR3, the DNA is TGTGCCAGCACCGGGGGGCAACTCACCGAAGCTTTCTTT. Translation: CASTGGQLTEAFF.

The gene calls are TRBV6-4 and TRBJ1-2; TRBD1 is a possible D gene (5 bases). Germline assignment: CDR1 MRHNA and CDR2 SNTAGT. The CDR3 has 14 residues. Deletions cut 5 bases from V and 8 bases from J, with 18 bases between. The DNA of the CDR3 is TGTGCCAGCAGTTCTACAACAGGTCCTAAGGGCTACACCTTC. Protein sequence: CASSSTTGPKGYTF.

This clone came up once. V gene TRBV19 combines with J gene TRBJ1-5, with D hard to call. The length of the CDR3 is 13 residues. V was trimmed by 3 bases and J by 3 bases, leaving 6 bases between them. Per germline, CDR1 LNHDA and CDR2 SQIVND (reference sequence). CDR3 sequence (DNA): TGTGCCAGTAGTATGGACTTCAATCAGCCCCAGCATTTT. Its translation is CASSMDFNQPQHF.